This TCR beta chain was sequenced in a study of molecular identifiers for immune sequencing clone quantification. Study findings and constraints: Clones above 20 RNA copies contained over 97% of effector molecules but under 1% of naive ones.

This CDR3 has 19 amino acids. V shed 0 bases, J shed 0 bases, and the junction held 12 bases outside the gene matches. CDR1 and CDR2 from the germline V gene are LGHNA and YSLEER. Sorted naive CD8 T cells, about 20,000 to 1,100,000, were sequenced from 10%, 30% or 50% RNA. This clonotype was seen ten or more times. Its antigen remains unidentified. With listed TCR primers and previously described methods, bulk TCR libraries were prepared. TCRdb redid the calling of the PCR reads with MiXCR, one entry per CDR3 protein. The sample holds around 460,000 distinct CDR3 sequences, 20% to 25% seen once. The chain carries TRBV4-3 and TRBJ2-3; 7 nucleotides agree with TRBD2. This TCR was sampled from a human donor in good health. Some libraries in this study had Jurkat cell RNA spiked in. The sequenced sample was naive CD8+ T cells from blood, with Jurkat cell RNA spiked in. Subset denoted: FACS-sorted CD8+CD4-CCR7+CD45RA+ naive T cells. As DNA, the CDR3 is TGCGCCAGCAGCCAAGATTCGTGGGAGGGCCTAGGAAGCACAGATACGCAGTATTTT. Protein: CASSQDSWEGLGSTDTQYF.